This T cell receptor (beta chain) was identified during a study of blood T cell repertoires in COVID-19. Study-level information: Italy, Spain and the United States were the sources of the convalescent and acute COVID-19 samples. T cells, B-cell-depleted T cells, or PBMCs supplied cDNA or gDNA.

V lost 3 bases, J lost 9 bases, and 11 bases lay in between. The CDR3 is 12 amino acids. Assay: immunoSEQ multiplex PCR; the TCRdb copy retains only in-frame clones and omits some. This table has some 140,000 clones, about four fifths appearing once. There are a few counts of this clone. The TCR originated in a man older than 75 with acute or convalescent COVID-19. The sample was peripheral blood. V usage is TRBV12-3 or TRBV12-4 and J usage is TRBJ1-1; D not certain. CDR3 DNA: TGTGCCAGCAGTTTTGTGGGCGTTCAAGCTTTCTTT. Protein: CASSFVGVQAFF.